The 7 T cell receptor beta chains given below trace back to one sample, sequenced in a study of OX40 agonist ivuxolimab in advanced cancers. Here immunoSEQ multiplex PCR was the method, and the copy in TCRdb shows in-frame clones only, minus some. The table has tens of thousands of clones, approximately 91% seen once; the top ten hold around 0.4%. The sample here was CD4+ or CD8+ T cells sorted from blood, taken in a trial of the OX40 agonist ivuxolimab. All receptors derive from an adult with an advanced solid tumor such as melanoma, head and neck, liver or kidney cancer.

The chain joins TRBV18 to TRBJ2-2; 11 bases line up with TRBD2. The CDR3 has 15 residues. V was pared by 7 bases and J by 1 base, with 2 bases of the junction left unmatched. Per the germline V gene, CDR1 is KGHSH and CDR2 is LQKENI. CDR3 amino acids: CASLLAGVNTGELFF. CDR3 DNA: TGTGCCAGCTTACTAGCGGGAGTGAACACCGGGGAGCTGTTTTTT.

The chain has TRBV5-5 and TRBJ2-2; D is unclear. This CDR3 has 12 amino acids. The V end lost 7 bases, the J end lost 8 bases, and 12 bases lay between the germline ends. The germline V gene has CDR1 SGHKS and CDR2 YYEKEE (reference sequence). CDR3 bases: TGTGCCAGCGGGCCAACCGCGGGGGAGCTGTTTTTT. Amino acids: CASGPTAGELFF.

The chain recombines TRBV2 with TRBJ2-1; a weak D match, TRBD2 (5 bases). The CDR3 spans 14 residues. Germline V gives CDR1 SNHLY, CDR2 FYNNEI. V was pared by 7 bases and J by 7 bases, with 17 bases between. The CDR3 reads CASTIGLSRNEQFF. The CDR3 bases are TGTGCCAGCACTATTGGACTGAGTCGAAATGAGCAGTTCTTC.

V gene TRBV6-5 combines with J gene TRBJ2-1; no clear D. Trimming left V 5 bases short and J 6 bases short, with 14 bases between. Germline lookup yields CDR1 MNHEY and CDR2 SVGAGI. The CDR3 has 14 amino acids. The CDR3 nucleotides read TGTGCCAGCAGTCTCCCTGGCCTTCCCAATGAGCAGTTCTTC. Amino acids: CASSLPGLPNEQFF.

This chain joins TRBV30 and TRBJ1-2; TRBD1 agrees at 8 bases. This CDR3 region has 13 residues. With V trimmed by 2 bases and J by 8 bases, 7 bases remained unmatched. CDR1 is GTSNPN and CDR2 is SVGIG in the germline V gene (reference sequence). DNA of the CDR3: TGTGCCTGGAGTATCGGGACAGGCCTGGGCTACACCTTC. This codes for CAWSIGTGLGYTF.

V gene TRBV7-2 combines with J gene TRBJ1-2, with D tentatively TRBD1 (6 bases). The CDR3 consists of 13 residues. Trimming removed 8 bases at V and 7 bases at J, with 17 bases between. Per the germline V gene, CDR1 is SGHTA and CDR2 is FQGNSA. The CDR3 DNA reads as TGTGCCAGCGCACATGGGGGCGCGGCTGGCTACACCTTC. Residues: CASAHGGAAGYTF.

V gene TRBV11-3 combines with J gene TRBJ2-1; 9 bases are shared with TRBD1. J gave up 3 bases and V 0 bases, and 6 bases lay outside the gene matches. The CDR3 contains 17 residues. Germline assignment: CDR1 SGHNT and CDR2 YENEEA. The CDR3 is CASSLDGQGPRYNEQFF. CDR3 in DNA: TGTGCCAGCAGCTTAGACGGACAGGGGCCCCGCTACAATGAGCAGTTCTTC.